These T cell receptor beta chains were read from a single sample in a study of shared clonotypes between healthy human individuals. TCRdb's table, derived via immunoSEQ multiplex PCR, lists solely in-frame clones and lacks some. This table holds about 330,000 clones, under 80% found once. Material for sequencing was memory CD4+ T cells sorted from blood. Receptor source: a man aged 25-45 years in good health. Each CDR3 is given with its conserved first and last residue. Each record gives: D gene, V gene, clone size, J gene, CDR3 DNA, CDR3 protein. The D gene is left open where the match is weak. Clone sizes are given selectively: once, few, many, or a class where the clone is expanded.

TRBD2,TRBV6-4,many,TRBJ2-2,TGTGCCAGCAGTGACGGGACTAGCACCGGGGAGCTGTTTTTT,CASSDGTSTGELFF
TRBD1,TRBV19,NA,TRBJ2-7,TGTGCCAGTAGTGGGATCAGGGGGCCCACCTACGAGCAGTACTTC,CASSGIRGPTYEQYF
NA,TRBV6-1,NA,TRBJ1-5,TGTGCCAGCAGCGAACAGGGACTAAGCAATCAGCCCCAGCATTTT,CASSEQGLSNQPQHF
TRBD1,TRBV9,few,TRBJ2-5,TGTGCCAGCAGTGGGTCCGGGACAGGGGCTGGAGAGACCCAGTACTTC,CASSGSGTGAGETQYF
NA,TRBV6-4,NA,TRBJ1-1,TGTGCCAGCAGTGACTCGTCGAGAGGGACTGAAGCTTTCTTT,CASSDSSRGTEAFF
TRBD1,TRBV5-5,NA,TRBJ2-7,TGTGCCAGCAGCTCCGGGGCAGGGGGCGCGTTCCACGAGCAGTACTTC,CASSSGAGGAFHEQYF
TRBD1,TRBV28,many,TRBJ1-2,TGTGCCAGCAGTTTACTAGTAGGGGGCCGCCGAGATAACTATGGCTACACCTTC,CASSLLVGGRRDNYGYTF
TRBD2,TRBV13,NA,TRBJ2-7,TGTGCCAGCAGCTTTAGAGGTTCGGGGCGGGAGAGGTACGAGCAGTACTTC,CASSFRGSGRERYEQYF
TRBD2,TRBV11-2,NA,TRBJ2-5,TGTGCCAGCAGCTTAGCGGGGCTAGCGGGGAGAGAGACCCAGTACTTC,CASSLAGLAGRETQYF
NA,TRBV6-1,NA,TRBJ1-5,TGTGCCACCAAGCAGGGAAATCAGCCCCAGCATTTT,CATKQGNQPQHF
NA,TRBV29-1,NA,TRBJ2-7,TGCAGCGTTGAAGTTCAGACAGCGATAATATACGAGCAGTACTTC,CSVEVQTAIIYEQYF
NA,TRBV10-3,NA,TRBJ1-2,TGTGCCATCAGGGGCATAGGGACACCAGACATCTCTAACTATGGCTACACCTTC,CAIRGIGTPDISNYGYTF
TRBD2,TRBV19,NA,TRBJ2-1,TGTGCCAGTACCACGACTAGCGGGGTATACAATGAGCAGTTCTTC,CASTTTSGVYNEQFF
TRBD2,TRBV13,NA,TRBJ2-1,TGTGCCAGCAGCCCGCGACTCACTAGCGGGAGGGTTTTTTTCGGCTCCTACAATGAGCAGTTCTTC,CASSPRLTSGRVFFGSYNEQFF
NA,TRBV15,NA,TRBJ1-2,TGTGCCACCAGCAGAGATTCGGGGAGGGACGGCTACACCTTC,CATSRDSGRDGYTF
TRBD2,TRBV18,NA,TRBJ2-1,TGTGCCAGCTCACCACCGTCACCAGCGGGAGTGCCTGAGCAGTTCTTC,CASSPPSPAGVPEQFF
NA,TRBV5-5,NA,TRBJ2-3,TGTGCCAGCAGCTTGGCCATAGATACGCAGTATTTT,CASSLAIDTQYF
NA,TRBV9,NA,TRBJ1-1,TGTGCCAGCAGACAATCCCCGGGGGCCACGAACACTGAAGCTTTCTTT,CASRQSPGATNTEAFF
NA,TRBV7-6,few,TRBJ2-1,TGTGCCAGCAGCTTAATTTCGGAGGGCCATGAGCAGTTCTTC,CASSLISEGHEQFF
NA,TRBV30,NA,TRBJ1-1,TGTGCCTGGAGTGTACACAGTCTGATCACTGAAGCTTTCTTT,CAWSVHSLITEAFF
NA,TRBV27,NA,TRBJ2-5,TGTGCCAGCGCGTCGCTAGGGACCCAGTACTTC,CASASLGTQYF
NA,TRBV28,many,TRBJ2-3,TGTGCCAGCAGTTCCCCCTTCAGGCTCTTTAGCACAGATACGCAGTATTTT,CASSSPFRLFSTDTQYF
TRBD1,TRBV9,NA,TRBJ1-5,TGTGCCAGCGCCCGGGGACAGTTAAGCAATCAGCCCCAGCATTTT,CASARGQLSNQPQHF
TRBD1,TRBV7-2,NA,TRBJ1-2,TGTGCCAGCAGCTTCAGACAGGGGGCAAGTAGAAGCCATGGCTACACCTTC,CASSFRQGASRSHGYTF
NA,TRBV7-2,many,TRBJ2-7,TGTGCCAGCAGCTTAGGATGGGGCCTCTCCTACGAGCAGTACTTC,CASSLGWGLSYEQYF
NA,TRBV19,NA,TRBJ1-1,TGTGCCAGCCTAAAATCCGACAGTTCTGAAGCTTTCTTT,CASLKSDSSEAFF
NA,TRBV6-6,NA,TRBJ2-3,TGTGCCAGCAGCCGAGTTGGCCCCACAGATACGCAGTATTTT,CASSRVGPTDTQYF
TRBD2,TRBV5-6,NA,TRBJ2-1,TGTGCCAGCAGCCAAGGACTAGCGCCCGCCAATGAGCAGTTCTTC,CASSQGLAPANEQFF
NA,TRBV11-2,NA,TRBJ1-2,TGTGCCAGCAGCTTAGGTAAAGGCTACACCTTC,CASSLGKGYTF
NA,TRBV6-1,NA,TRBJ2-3,TGTGCCAGCAGTGAGAACAGGGCAGATACGCAGTATTTT,CASSENRADTQYF
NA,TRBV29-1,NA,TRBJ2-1,TGCAGCGTCGTCCCAGGGCCCATCAATGAGCAGTTCTTC,CSVVPGPINEQFF
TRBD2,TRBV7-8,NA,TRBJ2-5,TGTGCCAGCAGCTCTAGCGGGAGGGCCAGTGAGACCCAGTACTTC,CASSSSGRASETQYF
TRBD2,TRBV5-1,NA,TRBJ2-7,TGCGCCAGCAGCCAGGGAGCGGGAGAATTGTACGAGCAGTACTTC,CASSQGAGELYEQYF
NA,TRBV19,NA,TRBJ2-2,TGTGCCAGTAGAAACACCGGGGAGCTGTTTTTT,CASRNTGELFF
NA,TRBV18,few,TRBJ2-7,TGTGCCAGCTCACAACGATCTGGGCAGGGCTACGAGCAGTACTTC,CASSQRSGQGYEQYF
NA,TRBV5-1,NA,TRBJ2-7,TGCGCCAGCAGCCCCGTGGCTGGGCTAGCGTATTCCGAGCAGTACTTC,CASSPVAGLAYSEQYF
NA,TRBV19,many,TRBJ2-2,TGTGCCAGTAACCTGAACACCGGGGAGCTGTTTTTT,CASNLNTGELFF